This T cell receptor (beta chain) was identified in a study of blood T cell repertoires in COVID-19. Overall study context: Italy, Spain and the United States were the sources of the convalescent and acute COVID-19 samples. From T cells, B-cell-depleted T cells, or PBMCs came the material, which was cDNA or gDNA.

Original processing notes: Reference gene primer amplification gave estimated nucleated cell counts. Data came from immunoSEQ multiplex PCR; TCRdb stores just in-frame clones and leaves some out. V and J calls and clone size come straight from that table; D and trimming were deduced from the DNA. The data show roughly 70,000 clones, approximately 89% seen once. V lost 3 bases and J lost 2; bases outside the gene matches: 7. There are 15 residues in the CDR3. Germline CDR1 is SGDLS and CDR2 is YYNGEE. This clone was found once. The V call is TRBV9, the J call TRBJ1-1; 7 positions agree with TRBD1. Source material: peripheral blood. The clonotype originates from a man aged 60 to 69 with acute or convalescent COVID-19. CDR3 DNA sequence: TGTGCCAGCAGCGCCCCTCACAGGGGCAACACTGAAGCTTTCTTT. This encodes CASSAPHRGNTEAFF.